One sample yielded the 11 T cell receptor beta chains listed below, sequenced in a study of T cell repertoires in cytomegalovirus infection. TCRdb re-called the reads with MiXCR, one entry per CDR3 protein. The sample comprises 750,000 to 950,000 distinct CDR3 sequences, roughly 29% of which are singletons, and less than 15% rests with the top ten. The antigens these receptors bind are not known. This sample comprised cultured CD8+ T cells from PBMCs, obtained from culture after CMV antigen stimulation. The receptors were sampled from a human donor in good health (CMV status not recorded). Some clones in this sample may be carry-over from other donors' samples.

This chain links TRBV25-1 with TRBJ1-4; D remains ambiguous. Germline V CDR1 and CDR2: MGHDK, SYGVNS. There are 15 residues in the CDR3. V gave up 2 bases and J gave up 4 bases, with 11 bases separating them. The CDR3 loop reads CASSETSTSNEKLFF. The CDR3 DNA reads as TGTGCCAGCAGTGAAACAAGTACAAGTAATGAAAAACTGTTTTTT.

The V gene is TRBV7-9, the J gene TRBJ2-7, with D tentatively TRBD1 (6 bases). The CDR3 totals 17 residues. The ends were cut back, 5 bases at V and 3 bases at J, with 23 bases in the middle. CDR1 is SEHNR and CDR2 is FQNEAQ in the germline V gene (reference sequence). The CDR3 coding sequence is TGTGCCAGCAGCCAAAACCAACAGGGAGAGCACATCTACGAGCAGTACTTC. This encodes CASSQNQQGEHIYEQYF.

The chain recombines TRBV29-1 with TRBJ1-2; tentative D call: TRBD1 (5 bases). This CDR3 has 14 residues. V lost 2 bases and J 5 bases, leaving 15 bases between the germline ends. The germline V gene has CDR1 SQVTM and CDR2 ANQGSEA. CDR3 sequence (DNA): TGCAGCGTTGAAATGCAGGGTCGGACTTATGGCTACACCTTC. Its translation is CSVEMQGRTYGYTF.

The chain couples TRBV7-9 to TRBJ1-1; TRBD1 is a possible D gene (5 bases). The length of the CDR3 is 12 residues. Trimming took 1 base from V and 10 from J, leaving 10 bases between them. The germline CDR1 and CDR2 sequences are SEHNR and FQNEAQ (reference sequence). The CDR3: CASSLGGKAAFF. CDR3 coding DNA: TGTGCCAGCAGCTTAGGGGGGAAGGCAGCTTTCTTT. The full variable domain, its missing parts supplied by reference TRBV7-9 and TRBJ1-1, is DTGVSQNPRHKITKRGQNVTFRCDPISEHNRLYWYRQTLGQGPEFLTYFQNEAQLEKSRLLSDRFSAERPKGSFSTLEIQRTEQGDSAMYLCASSLGGKAAFFGQGTRLTVV.

The V gene is TRBV7-9, the J gene TRBJ2-5; either TRBD1 or TRBD2 may supply D (5 bases each). The germline V and J ends were trimmed by 5 bases and 5 bases, with 15 bases remaining between them. Germline V CDR1 and CDR2: SEHNR, FQNEAQ (reference sequence). The CDR3 runs to 14 residues. The CDR3 loop is CASSQGRLVETQYF. In nucleotides, the CDR3 is TGTGCCAGCAGCCAGGGACGGCTTGTTGAGACCCAGTACTTC. Filled out from reference TRBV7-9 and TRBJ2-5, the complete variable domain reads DTGVSQNPRHKITKRGQNVTFRCDPISEHNRLYWYRQTLGQGPEFLTYFQNEAQLEKSRLLSDRFSAERPKGSFSTLEIQRTEQGDSAMYLCASSQGRLVETQYFGPGTRLLVL.

This clonotype was observed a handful of times. V and J are TRBV27 and TRBJ2-3, with D maybe TRBD2 (5 bases). The CDR3 extends over 14 amino acids. V was cut by 6 bases and J by 2 bases, with 12 bases left in between. Looked up from germline, CDR1 is MNHEY and CDR2 is SMNVEV (reference sequence). The CDR3 DNA is TGTGCCAGCAGGACGGGGTCCCCCACAGATACGCAGTATTTT. Residues: CASRTGSPTDTQYF.

The table lists this clonotype with many counts. The chain joins TRBV11-1 to TRBJ2-2; D is unclear. The CDR3 runs to 18 residues. Trimming shortened V by 5 bases and J by 5 bases, and 24 bases separated the two germline ends. The V gene's germline CDR1 is SGHAT and CDR2 FQDESV (reference sequence). CDR3 DNA sequence: TGTGCCAGCAGCCCCAATCGGGCAGAACTTCTGGATACCGGGGAGCTGTTTTTT. It translates to CASSPNRAELLDTGELFF.

This clonotype occurred a few times. The DNA for the CDR3 is TGTGCCAGCAGCTCCTTCACAGGGGGCCCTGGAAACACCATATATTTT. Its translation: CASSSFTGGPGNTIYF. V is TRBV11-2 and J is TRBJ1-3; TRBD1 matches at 9 bases. Germline values: CDR1 SGHAT, CDR2 FQNNGV. V dropped 4 bases and J dropped 2; count of bases not matched to a gene: 6. The CDR3 covers 16 residues.

The chain links TRBV9 to TRBJ2-1; D unclear. The CDR3 length is 15 residues. V lost 0 bases and J 8 bases, leaving 15 bases between the germline ends. Germline assignment: CDR1 SGDLS and CDR2 YYNGEE. The CDR3 nucleotides are TGTGCCAGCAGCGTAGAAGGCTTGCTAGGCGATGAGCAGTTCTTC. As protein: CASSVEGLLGDEQFF.

This CDR3 reads CATSASRRGSGANVLTF. For the CDR3, the DNA is TGTGCCACCAGTGCCTCGAGGCGCGGATCTGGGGCCAACGTCCTGACTTTC. The chain couples TRBV24-1 to TRBJ2-6, with D unresolved. The CDR3 sequence is 17 residues long. The germline V gene has CDR1 KGHDR and CDR2 SFDVKD. The germline V and J ends were trimmed by 5 bases and 1 base, with 14 bases remaining between them.

The chain carries TRBV6-1 and TRBJ2-7, with D possibly TRBD1 on 5 matching bases. This CDR3 has 14 amino acids. The V gene lost 11 bases and the J gene lost 2 bases, with 19 bases spanning the gap. CDR1 and CDR2 (germline): MNHNS, SASEGT. The CDR3 DNA reads TGTGCCTGTCTAAAGACAGACAACCCCTACGAGCAGTACTTC. It translates to CACLKTDNPYEQYF.